The rows below give T cell receptor beta chains drawn from one sample of a study of human T cells and chemical hapten exposure. TCRdb reanalysed the 5' RACE reads using MiXCR and keeps one entry per CDR3 protein. The data hold approximately 80,000 distinct CDR3 sequences, with more than 15% observed a single time. The source of these receptors is a female donor in good health. Each CDR3 is given with its conserved first and last residue. D genes are given only for firm matches. A row's size may be missing; if present it is once, few, many or a size class.

v_call,d_call,clone_size,j_call,cdr3_nt,cdr3_aa
TRBV3-1,-,-,TRBJ2-2,TGTGCCAGCAGCCAGGCAGGAACCAACACCGGGGAGCTGTTTTTT,CASSQAGTNTGELFF
TRBV20-1,-,few,TRBJ1-1,TGCAGTGCTAGGGTTTTAACTGAAGCTTTCTTT,CSARVLTEAFF
TRBV5-4,-,few,TRBJ2-1,TGTGCCAGTTTCACCCAGGGTGTGTTCAATGAGCAGTTCTTC,CASFTQGVFNEQFF
TRBV6-5,-,-,TRBJ2-4,TGTGCCAGCAGTTACTACCAGGCATCGGCCAAAAACATTCAGTACTTC,CASSYYQASAKNIQYF
TRBV5-1,-,few,TRBJ2-1,TGCGCCAGCAGCTTGACGGGAACACCGAGCTCCTACAATGAGCAGTTCTTC,CASSLTGTPSSYNEQFF
TRBV4-3,-,few,TRBJ2-3,TGCGCCAGCAGCCAAGAAGTCCCTCGTCGAGGAGATACGCAGTATTTT,CASSQEVPRRGDTQYF
TRBV5-1,-,few,TRBJ1-2,TGCGCCAGCAGCTCCGGACAGTATGGCTACACCTTC,CASSSGQYGYTF
TRBV7-9,-,-,TRBJ1-1,TGTGCCAGCAGCTCGAATTCTGGCTCTGAAGCTTTCTTT,CASSSNSGSEAFF
TRBV9,-,-,TRBJ2-1,TGTGCCAGCAGCGGAGGAAACAATGAGCAGTTCTTC,CASSGGNNEQFF
TRBV6-1,-,-,TRBJ1-5,TGTGCCAGCACTTATAGCAATCAGCCCCAGCATTTT,CASTYSNQPQHF
TRBV29-1,-,few,TRBJ2-5,TGCAGCGTTCTGCCCCCCAGGGCCACGGAGACCCAGTACTTC,CSVLPPRATETQYF
TRBV21-1,-,-,TRBJ1-2,TGTGCCAGCAGCAAAGATACTGGGATTCGGGGCTACACCTTC,CASSKDTGIRGYTF
TRBV20-1,-,-,TRBJ1-4,TGCAGTGCTAGGGCGGGCTCTGCAACTAATGAAAAACTGTTTTTT,CSARAGSATNEKLFF
TRBV30,-,few,TRBJ2-3,TGTGCCTGGAGTGTACTCCCGGGATGGGGCACAGATACGCAGTATTTT,CAWSVLPGWGTDTQYF
TRBV29-1,-,-,TRBJ2-3,TGCAGCGCCAGGTCGGCAGATACGCAGTATTTT,CSARSADTQYF
TRBV14,-,few,TRBJ2-2,TGTGCCAGCAGCCACCGGGTCGGAAGTATGGTGGCCGGGGAGCTGTTTTTT,CASSHRVGSMVAGELFF
TRBV30,-,few,TRBJ1-1,TGTGCCTGGAGGGAAGACAGTCCGACCCCCGAAGCTTTCTTT,CAWREDSPTPEAFF